One sample yielded the 14 T cell receptor beta chains listed below, sequenced in a study of blood T cell repertoires in COVID-19. Assay: immunoSEQ multiplex PCR; the TCRdb copy retains only in-frame clones and omits some. The table records approximately 92,000 clones, approximately 80% of them present only once. Sequences were obtained from peripheral blood. All receptors derive from a man in his forties or fifties with acute or convalescent COVID-19.

The chain is built from TRBV5-1 and TRBJ2-5, with 7 bases fitting TRBD1. The CDR3 runs 14 residues. Germline V lookup: CDR1 SGHRS, CDR2 YFSETQ. V trimming: 4 bases; J trimming: 2 bases; junction bases outside the gene matches: 5. CDR3 amino acids: CASSPQGVQETQYF. The CDR3 DNA sequence: TGCGCCAGCAGCCCCCAGGGGGTACAAGAGACCCAGTACTTC. The full variable domain, its missing parts supplied by reference TRBV5-1 and TRBJ2-5, is KAGVTQTPRYLIKTRGQQVTLSCSPISGHRSVSWYQQTPGQGLQFLFEYFSETQRNKGNFPGRFSGRQFSNSRSEMNVSTLELGDSALYLCASSPQGVQETQYFGPGTRLLVL.

The chain recombines TRBV15 with TRBJ1-1; D is unresolved. Trimming shortened V by 0 bases and J by 0 bases, and 17 bases separated the two germline ends. This CDR3 region has 18 residues. Germline V gene data show CDR1 as LNHNV and CDR2 as YYDKDF (reference sequence). CDR3 in amino acids: CATSRDIAQRAVNTEAFF. CDR3 coding DNA: TGTGCCACCAGCAGAGACATTGCACAGCGGGCGGTGAACACTGAAGCTTTCTTT.

The DNA for the CDR3 is TGTGCCAGCAGCTTAGTGGTACCGGACTATGGCTACACCTTC. It specifies CASSLVVPDYGYTF. The chain joins TRBV11-2 to TRBJ1-2; D is ambiguous. Trimming took 1 base from V and 3 from J, leaving 9 bases between them. CDR3 length: 14 amino acids. CDR1 is SGHAT and CDR2 is FQNNGV in the germline V gene.

This clone was counted only a few times. This chain joins TRBV5-3 and TRBJ2-2, with unresolved D. TRBV5-3 is annotated as an ORF whose role is uncertain. Trimming cost V 1 base and J 0 bases, with 10 bases left between them. The CDR3 is 16 residues long. The CDR3 protein is CARSLPGQPNTGELFF. The CDR3 coding sequence is TGTGCCAGAAGCTTGCCGGGTCAGCCGAACACCGGGGAGCTGTTTTTT.

V usage is TRBV5-1 and J usage is TRBJ2-7, with TRBD2 as a possible D gene (7 bases). The V end lost 1 base, the J end lost 0 bases, and 23 bases lay between the germline ends. Germline V lookup: CDR1 SGHRS, CDR2 YFSETQ. There are 19 residues in the CDR3. The CDR3, as DNA: TGCGCCAGCAGCTTGCATATGACTAACCAGCGGGACAACTCCTACGAGCAGTACTTC. This sequence encodes CASSLHMTNQRDNSYEQYF.

The chain couples TRBV7-2 to TRBJ1-5, with 11 bases aligning to TRBD1. Losses at the gene ends were 1 base for V and 6 bases for J; bases not matched to a gene: 5. Germline V lookup: CDR1 SGHTA, CDR2 FQGNSA. This CDR3 spans 16 amino acids. CDR3 nucleotides: TGTGCCAGCAGCTTAGGCCCGGACAGGGGGCTTCAGCCCCAGCATTTT. As protein: CASSLGPDRGLQPQHF.

In this sample, this clone turned up once. As DNA, the CDR3 is TGTGCCAGCAGCGCCTCGGGACAGGCTCCGGGGGAGCTGTTTTTT. It yields the protein CASSASGQAPGELFF. The chain employs TRBV9 and TRBJ2-2; 8 bases align to TRBD1. Germline CDR1 and CDR2: SGDLS and YYNGEE. Trimming removed 3 bases from V and 8 bases from J; junction bases left unmatched: 9. This CDR3 spans 15 amino acids.

In this sample, this clone turned up a few times. The chain joins TRBV10-1 to TRBJ2-2, with 8 bases fitting TRBD1. Germline V gene sequence: CDR1 WNHNN, CDR2 SYGVQD (reference sequence). CDR3 length: 19 amino acids. Trimming cost V 5 bases and J 4 bases; bases outside gene matches: 18. CDR3 loop: CASSPRTGQGREGTGELFF. In DNA, the CDR3 is TGCGCCAGCAGTCCCCGCACCGGACAGGGACGCGAGGGCACCGGGGAGCTGTTTTTT.

This chain uses TRBV19 with TRBJ1-3; TRBD1 matches 8 bases. Losses at the gene ends were 0 bases for V and 0 bases for J; bases not matched to a gene: 4. The CDR3 spans 17 residues. Per the germline V gene, CDR1 is LNHDA and CDR2 is SQIVND (reference sequence). The DNA of the CDR3 is TGTGCCAGTAGTATAGAGACAGGGGATGTCTCTGGAAACACCATATATTTT. Its protein is CASSIETGDVSGNTIYF.

The rearrangement links TRBV12-2 to TRBJ2-5; no DNA check was done on the table's D call, TRBD1. TRBV12-2 is deemed a pseudogene. The CDR3 covers 16 residues. CDR3 residues: CASSSRDRGHQETQYF. The CDR3, as DNA: TGTGCAAGTTCTTCCCGGGACAGGGGGCACCAAGAGACCCAGTACTTC.

The chain joins TRBV28 to TRBJ2-7, with TRBD1 matching 7 bases. Germline V gene lookup returns CDR1 MDHEN and CDR2 SYDVKM. There are 12 residues in the CDR3. With V trimmed by 7 bases and J by 6 bases, 6 bases remained unmatched. The CDR3 DNA reads as TGTGCCAGCAAAGACAGGGTGGGCGAGCAGTACTTC. It specifies CASKDRVGEQYF.

CDR3 amino acids: CASSLGHVNNSPLHF. The CDR3 DNA is TGTGCCAGCAGCTTAGGACATGTCAATAATTCACCCCTCCACTTT. The V call is TRBV11-2, the J call TRBJ1-6; no firm D call. Germline values: CDR1 SGHAT, CDR2 FQNNGV. The CDR3 length is 15 residues. The V end lost 1 base, the J end lost 5 bases, and 9 bases lay between the germline ends.

The chain carries TRBV6-5 and TRBJ2-7; TRBD2 is a possible D gene (6 bases). V lost 6 bases, J lost 4 bases, and 13 bases lay in between. CDR1 and CDR2 (germline): MNHEY, SVGAGI. The CDR3 extends over 13 amino acids. The CDR3 bases are TGTGCCAGCAGCGCGGGAAATTGGTACGAGCAGTACTTC. It codes for CASSAGNWYEQYF.

This chain connects TRBV7-8 to TRBJ2-7; 8 nucleotides agree with TRBD1. CDR3 length equals 15 residues. CDR1 SGHVS and CDR2 FQNEAQ come from the germline V gene. Unmatched junction bases numbered 3, after V lost 1 base and J lost 1 base. CDR3 bases: TGTGCCAGCAGCTTAGTGCAGGGGGCTTCCTACGAGCAGTACTTC. Translating gives CASSLVQGASYEQYF.